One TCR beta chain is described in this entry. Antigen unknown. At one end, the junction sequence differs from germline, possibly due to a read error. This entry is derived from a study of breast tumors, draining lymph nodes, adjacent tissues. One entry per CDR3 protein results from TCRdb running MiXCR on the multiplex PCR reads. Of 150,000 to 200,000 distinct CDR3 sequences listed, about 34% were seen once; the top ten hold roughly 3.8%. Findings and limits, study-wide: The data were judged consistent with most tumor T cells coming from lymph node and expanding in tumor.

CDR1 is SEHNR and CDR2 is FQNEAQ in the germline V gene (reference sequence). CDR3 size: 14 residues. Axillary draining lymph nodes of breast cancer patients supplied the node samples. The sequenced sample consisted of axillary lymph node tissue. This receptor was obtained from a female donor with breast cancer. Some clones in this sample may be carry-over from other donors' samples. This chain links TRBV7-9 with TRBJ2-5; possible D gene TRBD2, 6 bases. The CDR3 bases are TGCGCCAGCAGCTTAGGCGGGACGGCGGGGACCCAGTACTTC. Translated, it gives CASSLGGTAGTQYF.